This T cell receptor beta chain was observed in a study of CD8 T cells in ankylosing spondylitis. Study-level points and caveats: For ankylosing spondylitis blood, a TCR beta motif of fewer than 10 highly homologous variants appeared characteristic. Some motif variants had been reported before (in reactive arthritis synovial fluid and blood). Peripheral blood samples showed relatively rare disease-linked clones, and these clones were CD8+. Significant enrichment of disease-linked clones was reportedly seen in matched ankylosing spondylitis synovial fluid.

Quantitative 5'-RACE was performed with molecular barcodes, and it yielded the TCR beta libraries. Each CDR3 protein is one row after TCRdb ran MiXCR on the 5' RACE reads. The profile shows hundreds of thousands of distinct CDR3 sequences, approximately 17% of them singletons. A remark on this clonotype: Its antigen is as yet unknown.

The germline V gene has CDR1 PRHDT and CDR2 FYEKMQ (reference sequence). Losses at the gene ends were 5 bases for V and 9 bases for J; bases not matched to a gene: 3. This CDR3 has 12 residues. Sequenced sample: blood, either unsorted or a sorted T cell fraction (not recorded which). This sequence originates from a male donor with ankylosing spondylitis. This chain connects TRBV13 to TRBJ1-2; 10 nucleotides line up with TRBD1. The CDR3 sequence is CASSDRGRSYTF. The CDR3, as DNA: TGTGCCAGCAGCGACAGGGGGCGTAGCTACACCTTC.